This T cell receptor (beta chain) was retrieved from a study of technical replicates of blood from a few donors. Germline loops: CDR1 GTSNPN, CDR2 SVGIG (reference sequence). CDR3 length: 13 residues. V lost 4 bases to trimming and J lost 5 bases; unmatched junction nucleotides: 3. The method was immunoSEQ multiplex PCR; TCRdb's version includes in-frame clones alone and lacks a portion of them. This table has some 49,000 clones, approximately 90% appearing once. V usage is TRBV30 and J usage is TRBJ2-7, with 12 bases identical to TRBD2. This clonotype originated in a human donor in good health. Some clones in this sample may be carry-over from other donors' samples. The sequenced material came from PBMCs. Here the CDR3 DNA reads TGTGCCTGGACACTAGCGGGAGGTAACGAGCAGTACTTC. Protein: CAWTLAGGNEQYF.